A single sample gave rise to the 21 T cell receptor beta chains below, sequenced in a study of human T cells and chemical hapten exposure. Time point defined: patch test 2, 6 weeks after DPC sensitization. Stated treatment: therapeutic diphenylcyclopropenone sensitization with weekly scalp DPC. TCRdb fed the RACE reads into MiXCR, producing one record per CDR3 protein. In the table there are 89,000 or so distinct CDR3 sequences, around 6.7% of which are singletons. The sample here was whole blood, taken in connection with sensitization to the hapten diphenylcyclopropenone (DPC). The source is a woman aged 25 to 45 with alopecia areata. Some clones in this sample may be carry-over from other donors' samples.

The rearrangement uses TRBV2 and TRBJ1-5; the D is unclear. Between the trimmed V and J ends, which lost 2 bases and 0 bases, there was a span of 17 bases. Germline-derived CDR1 and CDR2 are SNHLY and FYNNEI. CDR3 length: 18 residues. This CDR3 is CASSETPPRSHSNQPQHF. The CDR3 DNA follows: TGTGCCAGCAGTGAAACTCCCCCCAGAAGCCATAGCAATCAGCCCCAGCATTTT.

This clonotype has at least ten counts. V is TRBV18 and J is TRBJ2-7; no definite D call. This CDR3 has 15 amino acids. V lost 6 bases and J 1 base, leaving 16 bases between the germline ends. In germline, CDR1 is KGHSH, CDR2 LQKENI. The CDR3 DNA is TGTGCCAGCTCCTCCTCGGCTGCACTATCCTACGAGCAGTACTTC. Translation gives CASSSSAALSYEQYF.

For this clonotype: The junction shows a germline mismatch at one end, possibly a read error. The chain links TRBV19 to TRBJ2-2; D gene unclear. CDR1 and CDR2 from the germline V gene are LNHDA and SQIVND (reference sequence). The CDR3 is made up of 12 amino acids. CDR3 loop: CASSIGTGELFF. The CDR3 nucleotides read TGTGCTAGTAGTATAGGCACCGGGGAGCTGTTTTTT. The full variable domain, with the rest looked up from reference TRBV19 and TRBJ2-2, is DGGITQSPKYLFRKEGQNVTLSCEQNLNHDAMYWYRQDPGQGLRLIYYSQIVNDFQKGDIAEGYSVSREKKESFPLTVTSAQKNPTAFYLCASSIGTGELFFGEGSRLTVL.

This clonotype was recorded a few times. The gene calls are TRBV2 and TRBJ2-7, with a possible D match to TRBD2 (6 bases). Trimming removed 10 bases at V and 0 bases at J, with 16 bases between. This CDR3 is built from 14 residues. CDR1 is SNHLY, CDR2 FYNNEI, per germline. The CDR3 sequence: CATRARGSSYEQYF. CDR3 nucleotide sequence: TGTGCCACCCGAGCCCGGGGGAGCTCCTACGAGCAGTACTTC. Together with reference TRBV2 and TRBJ2-7, the CDR3 gives the full variable domain: EPEVTQTPSHQVTQMGQEVILRCVPISNHLYFYWYRQILGQKVEFLVSFYNNEISEKSEIFDDQFSVERPDGSNFTLKIRSTKLEDSAMYFCATRARGSSYEQYFGPGTRLTVT.

This clonotype was seen a handful of times. This sequence joins TRBV13 and TRBJ1-6, with TRBD1 identical over 8 bases. Germline V gene sequence: CDR1 PRHDT, CDR2 FYEKMQ (reference sequence). The CDR3 consists of 14 residues. The ends lost 5 bases at V and 10 bases at J; junction bases unmatched: 7. CDR3 loop: CASSASGQVSPLHF. The DNA for the CDR3 is TGTGCCAGCAGCGCTTCGGGACAGGTCTCACCCCTCCACTTT.

In the case of this clonotype: This clone may be a read error of a much larger clone one base away. The gene calls are TRBV30 and TRBJ1-6, with 7 nucleotides matching TRBD1. The CDR3 length is 14 residues. In germline, CDR1 is GTSNPN, CDR2 SVGIG (reference sequence). The CDR3 sequence: CAGAVQQGNSPLNF. The DNA of the CDR3 is TGTGCCGGAGCCGTACAACAGGGGAATTCACCCCTCAACTTT.

This chain links TRBV2 with TRBJ1-5; D uncertain. The CDR3 has 14 residues. The V and J ends lost 9 bases and 1 base respectively, with 13 bases between them. Germline loops: CDR1 SNHLY, CDR2 FYNNEI. CDR3 residues: CASREGLSNQPQHF. CDR3 nucleotide sequence: TGTGCCAGTAGGGAAGGGCTCAGCAATCAGCCCCAGCATTTT.

This clonotype was picked up many times. This chain joins TRBV20-1 and TRBJ2-5; either TRBD1 or TRBD2 may supply D (5 bases each). Germline V CDR1 and CDR2: DFQATT, SNEGSKA (reference sequence). The CDR3 is 12 amino acids. The ends were cut back, 8 bases at V and 1 base at J, with 11 bases in the middle. The DNA for the CDR3 is TGCAGTATTGTGGGGGTCCAAGAGACCCAGTACTTC. Encoded protein: CSIVGVQETQYF.

This clonotype was observed a few times. V usage is TRBV12-3 or TRBV12-4 and J usage is TRBJ1-2, with a possible D match to TRBD1 (5 bases). Trimming cost V 5 bases and J 7 bases, with 14 bases left between them. This CDR3 is built from 13 residues. CDR3 nucleotides: TGTGCCAGCAGTAGCCTGCAGAGGGGTGGCTACACCTTC. This encodes CASSSLQRGGYTF.

V is TRBV30 and J is TRBJ2-1; D is uncertain. V lost 2 bases and J lost 6, with 8 bases in between. Germline assignment: CDR1 GTSNPN and CDR2 SVGIG (reference sequence). This CDR3 is built from 12 residues. The CDR3 spells CAWSPETNEQFF. The CDR3 DNA sequence: TGTGCCTGGAGTCCTGAGACCAATGAGCAGTTCTTC.

This clonotype was seen at least ten times. V usage is TRBV9 and J usage is TRBJ1-5; tentative D call: TRBD1 (5 bases). Germline loops: CDR1 SGDLS, CDR2 YYNGEE. The V end lost 3 bases, the J end lost 7 bases, and 14 bases lay between the germline ends. The CDR3 runs to 14 residues. This chain's CDR3 is CASSGTRESQPQHF. In DNA form, the CDR3 reads TGTGCCAGCAGCGGGACAAGAGAGAGCCAGCCCCAGCATTTT.

In its sample, this clonotype was seen many times. The chain couples TRBV6-2 or TRBV6-3 to TRBJ1-6; D is ambiguous. V was pared by 2 bases and J by 5 bases, with 4 bases between. CDR1 is MNHEY and CDR2 is SVGEGT in the germline V gene. This CDR3 comprises 13 residues. The CDR3 DNA reads TGTGCCAGCAGTTACCGGGATAATTCACCCCTCCACTTT. Translating it yields CASSYRDNSPLHF.

This clonotype was counted between two and nine times. The CDR3 nucleotides are TGTGCCAGCAGCCCCGGACAGCTCTCTGGAAACACCATATATTTT. This translates into CASSPGQLSGNTIYF. V and J are TRBV7-9 and TRBJ1-3, with D possibly matching TRBD1 (6 bases). CDR3 length: 15 residues. Germline V lookup: CDR1 SEHNR, CDR2 FQNEAQ (reference sequence). The V and J ends lost 5 bases and 0 bases respectively, with 11 bases between them.

This clonotype occurred many times. The chain employs TRBV6-5 and TRBJ2-7; the D is unclear. Trimming left V 2 bases short and J 6 bases short, with 11 bases between. CDR1 and CDR2 (germline): MNHEY, SVGAGI. This CDR3 region has 13 residues. The CDR3 nucleotides are TGTGCCAGCAGTTACGGGTTGGGCGGCGAGCAGTACTTC. It encodes CASSYGLGGEQYF.

This clonotype has a count of ten or more. The rearrangement uses TRBV13 and TRBJ2-5, with a possible D match to TRBD1 (5 bases). The V gene lost 3 bases and the J gene lost 2 bases, with 10 bases spanning the gap. Germline V gives CDR1 PRHDT, CDR2 FYEKMQ (reference sequence). CDR3 length: 14 residues. The CDR3: CASSFRQGQETQYF. In nucleotides, the CDR3 is TGTGCCAGCAGCTTCCGCCAGGGTCAAGAGACCCAGTACTTC. Full variable domain (rest looked up from reference TRBV13 and TRBJ2-5): AAGVIQSPRHLIKEKRETATLKCYPIPRHDTVYWYQQGPGQDPQFLISFYEKMQSDKGSIPDRFSAQQFSDYHSELNMSSLELGDSALYFCASSFRQGQETQYFGPGTRLLVL.

This clonotype was picked up many times. The genes are TRBV7-9 and TRBJ1-1, with D possibly matching TRBD1 (5 bases). Germline loops: CDR1 SEHNR, CDR2 FQNEAQ (reference sequence). The length of the CDR3 is 15 residues. Between the trimmed V and J ends, which lost 2 bases and 1 base, there was a span of 11 bases. CDR3 sequence: CASSLSKGPNTEAFF. CDR3 DNA sequence: TGTGCCAGCAGCTTATCAAAGGGACCGAACACTGAAGCTTTCTTT.

V and J are TRBV2 and TRBJ1-5; D ambiguous. V lost 7 bases, J lost 0 bases, and 10 bases lay in between. Looked up from germline, CDR1 is SNHLY and CDR2 is FYNNEI. The CDR3 is 14 residues long. CDR3 DNA: TGTGCCAGCAAGAGAACTAATAGCAATCAGCCCCAGCATTTT. This translates into CASKRTNSNQPQHF.

In this sample, this clonotype turned up many times. The chain is built from TRBV6-6 and TRBJ2-1; the D is unclear. The V gene's germline CDR1 is MNHNY and CDR2 SVGAGI (reference sequence). There are 12 residues in the CDR3. The V end was cut by 7 bases, the J end by 5 bases, with 9 bases between. The chain's CDR3 is CASNKWDNEQFF. CDR3 bases: TGTGCCAGCAATAAATGGGACAATGAGCAGTTCTTC.

This clonotype was detected many times. The chain links TRBV2 to TRBJ1-4; no clear D gene. V shed 4 bases and J shed 0 bases, with 6 bases lying between them. Looked up from germline, CDR1 is SNHLY and CDR2 is FYNNEI. The CDR3 spans 14 residues. The CDR3 loop reads CASSAQATNEKLFF. The CDR3 DNA reads TGTGCCAGCAGTGCCCAGGCAACTAATGAAAAACTGTTTTTT.

This sequence joins TRBV24-1 and TRBJ2-2; D unclear. Trimming pared 4 bases from V and 5 bases from J, leaving 7 bases between. This CDR3 comprises 13 residues. The V gene's germline CDR1 is KGHDR and CDR2 SFDVKD. The CDR3 loop reads CATSEGLTGELFF. The CDR3, as DNA: TGTGCCACCAGTGAAGGGCTTACCGGGGAGCTGTTTTTT.

The chain has TRBV12-3 or TRBV12-4 and TRBJ1-1; maybe TRBD1 (5 bases). The CDR3 totals 13 residues. Trimming cost V 7 bases and J 3 bases, with 12 bases left between them. The CDR3 DNA is TGTGCCAGCAAACCCAGGGTCTACACTGAAGCTTTCTTT. Protein product: CASKPRVYTEAFF.